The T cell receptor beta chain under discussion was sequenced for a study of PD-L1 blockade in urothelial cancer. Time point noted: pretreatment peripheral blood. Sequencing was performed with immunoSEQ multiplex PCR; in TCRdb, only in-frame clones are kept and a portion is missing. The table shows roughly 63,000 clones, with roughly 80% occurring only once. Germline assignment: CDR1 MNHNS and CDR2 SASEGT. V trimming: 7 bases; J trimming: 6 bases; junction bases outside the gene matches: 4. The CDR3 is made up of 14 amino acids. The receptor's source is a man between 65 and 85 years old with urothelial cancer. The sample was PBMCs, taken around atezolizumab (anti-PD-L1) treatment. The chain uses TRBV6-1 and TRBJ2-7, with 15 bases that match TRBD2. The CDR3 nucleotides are TGTGCCAGCATCGCGGGACTAGCGGGGGGCGAGCAGTACTTC. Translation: CASIAGLAGGEQYF.